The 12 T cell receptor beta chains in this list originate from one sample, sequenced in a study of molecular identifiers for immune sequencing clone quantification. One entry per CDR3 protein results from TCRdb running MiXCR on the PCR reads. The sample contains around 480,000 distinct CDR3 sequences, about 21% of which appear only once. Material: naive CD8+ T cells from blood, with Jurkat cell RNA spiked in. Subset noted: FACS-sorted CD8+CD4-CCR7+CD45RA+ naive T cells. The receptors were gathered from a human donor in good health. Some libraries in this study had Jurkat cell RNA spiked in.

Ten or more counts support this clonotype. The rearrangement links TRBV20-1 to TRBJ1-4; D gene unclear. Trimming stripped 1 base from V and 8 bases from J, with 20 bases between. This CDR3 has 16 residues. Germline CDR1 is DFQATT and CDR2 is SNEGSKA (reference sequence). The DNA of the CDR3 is TGCAGTGCTAGAGCAACACCGAAACGGTTTGAGGAAAAACTGTTTTTT. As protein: CSARATPKRFEEKLFF.

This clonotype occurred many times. For the CDR3, the DNA is TGTGCCAGCAGCTTAGTGGGGGACAGGGGGCCGGATACGCAGTATTTT. Residues: CASSLVGDRGPDTQYF. The rearrangement links TRBV7-9 to TRBJ2-3, with 12 nucleotides matching TRBD1. This CDR3 contains 16 residues. Trimming at V came to 1 base and at J to 6 bases, leaving 5 bases not matched to a gene. Germline V lookup: CDR1 SEHNR, CDR2 FQNEAQ (reference sequence).

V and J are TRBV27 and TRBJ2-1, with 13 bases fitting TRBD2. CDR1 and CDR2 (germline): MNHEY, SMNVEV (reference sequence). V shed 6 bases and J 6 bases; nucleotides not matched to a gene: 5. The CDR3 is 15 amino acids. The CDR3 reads CASRPGLAGFNEQFF. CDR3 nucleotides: TGTGCCAGCAGGCCGGGACTAGCGGGGTTCAATGAGCAGTTCTTC.

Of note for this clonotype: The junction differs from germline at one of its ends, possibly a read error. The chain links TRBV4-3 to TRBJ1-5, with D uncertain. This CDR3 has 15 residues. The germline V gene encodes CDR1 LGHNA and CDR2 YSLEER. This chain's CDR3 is CTSSQVMGSNQPQHF. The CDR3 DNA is TGCACCAGCAGCCAAGTTATGGGGAGCAATCAGCCCCAGCATTTT.

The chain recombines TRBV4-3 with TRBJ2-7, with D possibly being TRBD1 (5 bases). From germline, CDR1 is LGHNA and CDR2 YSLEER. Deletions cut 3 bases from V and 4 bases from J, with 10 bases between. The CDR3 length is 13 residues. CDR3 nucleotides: TGCGCCAGCAGCCACAATACAGGTTACGAGCAGTACTTC. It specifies CASSHNTGYEQYF.

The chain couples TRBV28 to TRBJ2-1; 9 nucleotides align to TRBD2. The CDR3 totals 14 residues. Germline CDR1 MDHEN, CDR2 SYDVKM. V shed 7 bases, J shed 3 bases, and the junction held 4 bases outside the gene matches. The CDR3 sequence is CASTAGGVYNEQFF. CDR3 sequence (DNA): TGTGCCAGCACTGCGGGAGGGGTCTACAATGAGCAGTTCTTC.

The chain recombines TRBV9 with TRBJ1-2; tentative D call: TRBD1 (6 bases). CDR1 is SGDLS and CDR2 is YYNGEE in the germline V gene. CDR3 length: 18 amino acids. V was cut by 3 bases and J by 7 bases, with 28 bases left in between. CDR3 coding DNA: TGTGCCAGCAGCGCATTCCCTTCCTCCGGACAGATGAGGTCTGGCTACACCTTC. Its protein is CASSAFPSSGQMRSGYTF.

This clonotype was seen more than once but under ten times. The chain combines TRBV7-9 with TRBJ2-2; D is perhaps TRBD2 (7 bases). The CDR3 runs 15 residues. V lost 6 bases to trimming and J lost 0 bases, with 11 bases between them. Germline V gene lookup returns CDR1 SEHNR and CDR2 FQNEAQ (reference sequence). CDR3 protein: CASRERDTNTGELFF. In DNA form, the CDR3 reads TGTGCCAGCAGAGAGCGGGACACGAACACCGGGGAGCTGTTTTTT.

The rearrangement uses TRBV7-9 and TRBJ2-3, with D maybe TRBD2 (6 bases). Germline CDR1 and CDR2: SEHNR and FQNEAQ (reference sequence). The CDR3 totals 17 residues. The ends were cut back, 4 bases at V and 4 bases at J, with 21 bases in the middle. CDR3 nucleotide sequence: TGTGCCAGCAGCTCCAGGTGGGGCGGGGTACGAGCAGATACGCAGTATTTT. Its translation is CASSSRWGGVRADTQYF.

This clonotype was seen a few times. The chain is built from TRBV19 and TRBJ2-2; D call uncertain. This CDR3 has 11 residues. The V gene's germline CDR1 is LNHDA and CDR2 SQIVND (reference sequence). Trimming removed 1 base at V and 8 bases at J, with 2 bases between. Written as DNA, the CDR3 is TGTGCCAGTAGTATAGGTGGGGAGCTGTTTTTT. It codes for CASSIGGELFF.

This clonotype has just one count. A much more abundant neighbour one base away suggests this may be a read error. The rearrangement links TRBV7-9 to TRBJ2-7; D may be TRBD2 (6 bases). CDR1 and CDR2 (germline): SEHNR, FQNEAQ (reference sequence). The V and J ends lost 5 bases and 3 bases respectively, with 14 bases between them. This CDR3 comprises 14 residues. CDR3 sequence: CASSREIALYEQYF. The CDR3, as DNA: TGTGCCAGCAGCCGGGAGATAGCCCTCTACGAGCAGTACTTC.

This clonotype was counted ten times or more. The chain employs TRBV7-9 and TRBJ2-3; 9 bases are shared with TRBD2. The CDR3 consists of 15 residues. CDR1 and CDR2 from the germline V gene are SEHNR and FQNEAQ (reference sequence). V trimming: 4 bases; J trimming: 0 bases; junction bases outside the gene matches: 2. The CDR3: CASSSSGASTDTQYF. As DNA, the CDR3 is TGTGCCAGCAGCTCTAGCGGGGCTAGCACAGATACGCAGTATTTT.